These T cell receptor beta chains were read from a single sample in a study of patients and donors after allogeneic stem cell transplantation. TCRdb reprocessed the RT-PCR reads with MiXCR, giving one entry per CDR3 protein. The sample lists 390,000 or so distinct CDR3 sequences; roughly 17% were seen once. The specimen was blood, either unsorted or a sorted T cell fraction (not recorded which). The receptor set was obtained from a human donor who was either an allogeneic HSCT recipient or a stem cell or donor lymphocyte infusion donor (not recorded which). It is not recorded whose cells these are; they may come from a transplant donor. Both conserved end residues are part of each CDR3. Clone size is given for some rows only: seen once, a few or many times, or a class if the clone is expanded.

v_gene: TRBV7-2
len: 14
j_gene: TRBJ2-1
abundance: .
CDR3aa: CASRFTAAYNEQFF

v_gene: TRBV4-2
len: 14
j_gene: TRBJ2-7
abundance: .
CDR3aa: CASSQPGNSYEQYF

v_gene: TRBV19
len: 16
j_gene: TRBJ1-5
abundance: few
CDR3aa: CASNFGTGGSNQPQHF

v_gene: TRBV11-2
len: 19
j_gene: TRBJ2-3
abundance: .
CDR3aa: CASSLGPYRGRRLTDTQYF

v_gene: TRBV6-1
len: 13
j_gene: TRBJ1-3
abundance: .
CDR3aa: CASRRRSGNTIYF

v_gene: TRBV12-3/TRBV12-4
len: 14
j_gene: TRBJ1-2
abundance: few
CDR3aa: CASSLAGQESGYTF

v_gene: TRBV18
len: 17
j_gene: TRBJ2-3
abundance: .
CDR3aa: CASSRRAGGGSTDTQYF

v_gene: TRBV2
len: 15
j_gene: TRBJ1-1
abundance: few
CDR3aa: CASSEAAALNTEAFF

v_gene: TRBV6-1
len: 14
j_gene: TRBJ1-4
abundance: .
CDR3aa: CASSGDRGNEKLFF

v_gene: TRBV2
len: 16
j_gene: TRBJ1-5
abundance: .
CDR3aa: CASSELSLRVDQPQHF

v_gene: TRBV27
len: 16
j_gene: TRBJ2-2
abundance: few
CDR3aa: CASKLLAGDLPGELFF

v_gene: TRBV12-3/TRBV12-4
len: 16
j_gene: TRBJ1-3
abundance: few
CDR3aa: CASSLGGGFAGNTIYF

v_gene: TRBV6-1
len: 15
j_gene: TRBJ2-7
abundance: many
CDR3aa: CASRPRDFRLYEQYF

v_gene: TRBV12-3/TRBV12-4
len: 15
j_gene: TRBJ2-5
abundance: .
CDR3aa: CASSALGGQRETQYF

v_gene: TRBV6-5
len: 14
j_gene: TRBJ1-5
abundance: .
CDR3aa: CASSYRRGAQPQHF

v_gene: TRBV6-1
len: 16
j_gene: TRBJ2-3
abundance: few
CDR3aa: CASSGRERGAGDTQYF

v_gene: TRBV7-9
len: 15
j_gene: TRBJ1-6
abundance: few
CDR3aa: CASSPTGGYNSPLHF

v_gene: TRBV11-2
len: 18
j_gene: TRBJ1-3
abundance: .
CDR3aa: CASSYTGGGRILGNTIYF

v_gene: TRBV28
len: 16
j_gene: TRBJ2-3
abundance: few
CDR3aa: CASSWIEKAETDTQYF

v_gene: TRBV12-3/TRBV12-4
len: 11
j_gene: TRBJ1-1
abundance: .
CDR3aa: CASSLRSEAFF

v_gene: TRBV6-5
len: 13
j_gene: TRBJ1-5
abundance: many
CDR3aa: CASSSDGNQPQHF

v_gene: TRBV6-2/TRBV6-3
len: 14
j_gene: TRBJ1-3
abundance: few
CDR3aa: CASSPNRRRNTIYF

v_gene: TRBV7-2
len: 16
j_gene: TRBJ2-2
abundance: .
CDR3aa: CASSLVPRVFTGELFF

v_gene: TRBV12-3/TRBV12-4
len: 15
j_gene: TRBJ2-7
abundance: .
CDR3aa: CASSSWGEGLYEQYF

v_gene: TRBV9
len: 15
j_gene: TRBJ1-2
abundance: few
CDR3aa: CASSVGQGAKEGYTF

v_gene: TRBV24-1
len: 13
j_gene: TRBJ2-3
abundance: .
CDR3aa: CATSVHLGDTQYF

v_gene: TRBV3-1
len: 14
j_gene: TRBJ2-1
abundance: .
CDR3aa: CASSQDVGYNEQFF

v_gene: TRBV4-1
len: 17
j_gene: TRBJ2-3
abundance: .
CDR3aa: CASSQDMRLAKTDTQYF

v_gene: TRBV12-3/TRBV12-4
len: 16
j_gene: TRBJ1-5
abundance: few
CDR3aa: CASSFGTGQGNQPQHF

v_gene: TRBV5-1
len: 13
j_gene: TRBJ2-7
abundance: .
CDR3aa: CASNSWGGYEQYF

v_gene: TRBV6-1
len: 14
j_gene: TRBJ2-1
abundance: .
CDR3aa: CASQDRGRSNEQFF

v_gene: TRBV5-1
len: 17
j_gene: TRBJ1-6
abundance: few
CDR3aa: CASSPQDRVRYNSPLHF

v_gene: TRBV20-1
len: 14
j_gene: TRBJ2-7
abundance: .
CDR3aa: CSAREGQGTYEQYF

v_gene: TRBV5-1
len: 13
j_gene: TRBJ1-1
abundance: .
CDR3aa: CASSPRVGTEAFF

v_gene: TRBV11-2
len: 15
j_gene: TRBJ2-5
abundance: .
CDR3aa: CASSLGSLVQETQYF

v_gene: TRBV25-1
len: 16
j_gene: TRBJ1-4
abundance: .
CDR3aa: CASSAPWARREEKLFF

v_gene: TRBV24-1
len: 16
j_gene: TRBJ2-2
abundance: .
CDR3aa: CATSDLQTQGSGELFF

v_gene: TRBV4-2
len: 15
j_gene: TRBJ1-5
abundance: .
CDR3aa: CASSQDDRTSQPQHF

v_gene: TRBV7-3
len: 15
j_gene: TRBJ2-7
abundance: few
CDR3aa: CASSFDRGAIYEQYF

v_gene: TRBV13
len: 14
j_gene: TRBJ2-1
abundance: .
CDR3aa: CASSFLGSYNEQFF

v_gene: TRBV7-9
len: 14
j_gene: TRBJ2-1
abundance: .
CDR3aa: CASSSLSTLNEQFF

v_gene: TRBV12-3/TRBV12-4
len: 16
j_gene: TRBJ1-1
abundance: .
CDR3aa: CASRRGSTFMNTEAFF

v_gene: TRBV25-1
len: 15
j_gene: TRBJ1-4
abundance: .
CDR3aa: CASSELKGGWEKLFF

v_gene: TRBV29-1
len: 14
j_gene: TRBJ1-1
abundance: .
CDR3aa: CSVERDGMNTEAFF

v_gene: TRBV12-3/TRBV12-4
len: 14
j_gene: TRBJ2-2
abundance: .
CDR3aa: CASSLYRPTGELFF

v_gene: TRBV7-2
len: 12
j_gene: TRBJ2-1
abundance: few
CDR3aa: CASSRPSGEQFF

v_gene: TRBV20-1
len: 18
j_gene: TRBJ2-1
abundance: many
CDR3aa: CSARAPPGQGAQGVEQFF